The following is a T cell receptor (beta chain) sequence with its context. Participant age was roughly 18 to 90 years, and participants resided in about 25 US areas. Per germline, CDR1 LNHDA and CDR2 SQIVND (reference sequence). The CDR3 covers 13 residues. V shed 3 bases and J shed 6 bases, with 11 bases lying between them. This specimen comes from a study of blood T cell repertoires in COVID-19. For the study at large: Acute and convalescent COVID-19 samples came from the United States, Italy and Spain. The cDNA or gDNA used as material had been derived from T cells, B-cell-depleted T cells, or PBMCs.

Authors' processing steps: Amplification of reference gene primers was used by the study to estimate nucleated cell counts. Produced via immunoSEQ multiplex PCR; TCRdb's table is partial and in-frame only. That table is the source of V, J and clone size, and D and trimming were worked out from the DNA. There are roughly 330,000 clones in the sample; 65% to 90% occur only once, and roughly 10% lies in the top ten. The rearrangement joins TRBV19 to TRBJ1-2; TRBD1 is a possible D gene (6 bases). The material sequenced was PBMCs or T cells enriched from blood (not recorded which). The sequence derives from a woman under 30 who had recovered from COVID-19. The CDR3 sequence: CASSIAGANGYTF. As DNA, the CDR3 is TGTGCCAGTAGTATCGCGGGGGCAAATGGCTACACCTTC.